The 24 T cell receptor beta chains listed next were all sequenced from one sample in a study of graft-versus-host responses after intestinal transplantation. Method: immunoSEQ multiplex PCR; TCRdb's copy keeps in-frame clones and lacks some. The sample includes around 100,000 clones, roughly 92% of them seen just once. Their antigen targets remain unknown. Sequences were derived from unstimulated CD4+ T cells sorted from spleen or lymph node cells, sampled before transplant. The source of these receptors is a human donor who was the organ donor for an intestinal transplant.

The chain links TRBV5-1 to TRBJ2-7; D gene ambiguous. Trimming removed 2 bases from V and 4 bases from J, with 7 bases in between. CDR3 length: 12 amino acids. The germline gives CDR1 SGHRS, CDR2 YFSETQ. CDR3 in DNA: TGCGCCAGCAGCTTCATAGGGTACGAGCAGTACTTC. Amino acid sequence: CASSFIGYEQYF.

In its sample, this clone was seen once. The chain links TRBV7-2 to TRBJ1-2, with 9 bases matching TRBD1. This CDR3 has 14 residues. The junction had 2 bases not matched to a gene; V was cut back by 3 bases and J by 3 bases. The germline V gene has CDR1 SGHTA and CDR2 FQGNSA. The CDR3 region has the DNA TGTGCCAGCAGCTTTACAGGGGGCGACTATGGCTACACCTTC. Its protein product is CASSFTGGDYGYTF.

V and J are TRBV5-6 and TRBJ2-2, with TRBD2 identical over 9 bases. This CDR3 comprises 16 residues. Trimming cost V 4 bases and J 4 bases; bases outside gene matches: 8. Germline V gene lookup returns CDR1 SGHDT and CDR2 YYEEEE. CDR3 sequence: CASSPSGTRSTGELFF. The CDR3 coding sequence is TGTGCCAGCAGCCCTAGCGGGACTAGATCCACCGGGGAGCTGTTTTTT.

The chain employs TRBV28 and TRBJ2-5; the D call may be TRBD1 or TRBD2 (6 bases each). Trimming cost V 4 bases and J 5 bases, with 14 bases left between them. Germline V gives CDR1 MDHEN, CDR2 SYDVKM. CDR3 length: 14 residues. CDR3 protein: CASSSITGRETQYF. As DNA, the CDR3 is TGTGCCAGCAGTTCGATTACAGGGAGGGAGACCCAGTACTTC.

The chain combines TRBV7-2 with TRBJ1-1; D remains ambiguous. The CDR3 contains 14 residues. The V end lost 1 base, the J end lost 0 bases, and 6 bases lay between the germline ends. Germline CDR1 SGHTA, CDR2 FQGNSA. DNA of the CDR3: TGTGCCAGCAGCTTAGTCGGGGTGAACACTGAAGCTTTCTTT. Translated: CASSLVGVNTEAFF. Together with reference TRBV7-2 and TRBJ1-1, the CDR3 gives the full variable domain: GAGVSQSPSNKVTEKGKDVELRCDPISGHTALYWYRQSLGQGLEFLIYFQGNSAPDKSGLPSDRFSAERTGGSVSTLTIQRTQQEDSAVYLCASSLVGVNTEAFFGQGTRLTVV.

CDR3 DNA: TGCGCCAGCAGCTTGGTGGTCAGTTCGCACACTGAAGCTTTCTTT. This codes for CASSLVVSSHTEAFF. The chain recombines TRBV5-1 with TRBJ1-1, with D uncertain. CDR3 length: 15 amino acids. Trimming left V 0 bases short and J 3 bases short, with 12 bases between. Germline CDR1 SGHRS, CDR2 YFSETQ.

The V and J genes are TRBV5-1 and TRBJ2-1; 12 nucleotides agree with TRBD2. CDR3 length: 21 residues. Germline CDR1 SGHRS, CDR2 YFSETQ. V lost 0 bases, J lost 1 base, and 14 bases stayed unmatched. The CDR3 is CASSLGRLAGAGQTSYNEQFF. The CDR3 bases are TGCGCCAGCAGCTTGGGTCGACTAGCGGGAGCGGGGCAAACATCCTACAATGAGCAGTTCTTC.

This clone was found once. The CDR3 protein is CSGRGFFYNEQFF. In DNA form, the CDR3 reads TGCAGCGGGAGGGGATTTTTCTACAATGAGCAGTTCTTC. The V gene is TRBV29-1, the J gene TRBJ2-1; D is possibly TRBD2 (6 bases). The germline V gene encodes CDR1 SQVTM and CDR2 ANQGSEA. The CDR3 totals 13 residues. Trimming shortened V by 7 bases and J by 3 bases, and 13 bases separated the two germline ends.

The chain employs TRBV2 and TRBJ2-7; TRBD1 aligns across 7 bases. The germline CDR1 and CDR2 sequences are SNHLY and FYNNEI. This CDR3 contains 11 residues. Trimming removed 7 bases from V and 3 bases from J; junction bases left unmatched: 0. DNA of the CDR3: TGTGCCAGCACAGGGGGCTACGAGCAGTACTTC. Protein: CASTGGYEQYF.

The chain joins TRBV11-2 to TRBJ1-2; TRBD1 might be the D (6 bases). CDR1 is SGHAT, CDR2 FQNNGV, per germline. The CDR3 runs to 15 residues. V lost 2 bases, J lost 5 bases, and 15 bases lay in between. As DNA, the CDR3 is TGTGCCAGCAGCTTATGGATCGACAGGCGGTATGGCTACACCTTC. Protein product: CASSLWIDRRYGYTF.

This clone occurred once. The chain joins TRBV7-6 to TRBJ2-5; D uncertain. The CDR3 length is 14 residues. Trimming left V 5 bases short and J 4 bases short, with 14 bases between. Germline V gene lookup returns CDR1 SGHVS and CDR2 FNYEAQ. CDR3 bases: TGTGCCAGCAGCCCTCTAGTGCTTGGAGAGACCCAGTACTTC. It yields the protein CASSPLVLGETQYF.

The chain joins TRBV2 to TRBJ1-1; the match to TRBD1 covers 7 bases. J lost 4 bases, V lost 4 bases, and 6 bases had no gene match. Per germline, CDR1 SNHLY and CDR2 FYNNEI. CDR3 length: 14 residues. The chain's CDR3 is CASSALRGGTEAFF. In DNA form, the CDR3 reads TGTGCCAGCAGTGCCCTCAGGGGGGGCACTGAAGCTTTCTTT.

V gene TRBV6-5 combines with J gene TRBJ2-5; D may correspond to TRBD1 or TRBD2 (5 bases each). The CDR3 spans 14 residues. From germline, CDR1 is MNHEY and CDR2 SVGAGI. V was pared by 4 bases and J by 3 bases, with 12 bases between. The CDR3 loop reads CASSSAGREETQYF. CDR3 bases: TGTGCCAGCAGTTCCGCGGGCAGGGAAGAGACCCAGTACTTC.

The chain combines TRBV12-5 with TRBJ2-3; D gene ambiguous. This CDR3 is 16 amino acids long. Trimming stripped 5 bases from V and 1 base from J, with 16 bases between. CDR1 LGHNT and CDR2 FRNRAP come from the germline V gene. CDR3 nucleotide sequence: TGTGCTAGTGGTGAATCTCGGCGGACGGGCACAGATACGCAGTATTTT. Its translation: CASGESRRTGTDTQYF.

The rearrangement links TRBV5-1 to TRBJ2-2, with D unresolved. Trimming pared 3 bases from V and 0 bases from J, leaving 9 bases between. Germline CDR1 and CDR2: SGHRS and YFSETQ. This CDR3 contains 15 residues. The CDR3 sequence: CASSSTSPNTGELFF. Written as DNA, the CDR3 is TGCGCCAGCAGCTCGACAAGCCCGAACACCGGGGAGCTGTTTTTT.

This clone came up a few times. The chain recombines TRBV15 with TRBJ1-2, with TRBD1 identical over 7 bases. The CDR3 sequence is 14 residues long. The V segment lost 3 bases and the J segment 7 bases; nucleotides outside the gene matches: 8. Germline CDR1 reads LNHNV; CDR2 reads YYDKDF (reference sequence). This CDR3 reads CATSREEGAGGYTF. The CDR3 nucleotides are TGTGCCACCAGCAGGGAGGAGGGGGCTGGTGGCTACACCTTC.

This sequence joins TRBV5-1 and TRBJ2-2; TRBD1 aligns across 7 bases. Per germline, CDR1 SGHRS and CDR2 YFSETQ. This CDR3 contains 17 residues. Trimming at V came to 0 bases and at J to 1 base, leaving 6 bases not matched to a gene. The CDR3 DNA follows: TGCGCCAGCAGCTTGGGTCCCCGGACAGGGAACACCGGGGAGCTGTTTTTT. Its translation is CASSLGPRTGNTGELFF.

This clone has a single count. V usage is TRBV30 and J usage is TRBJ2-3; unclear D gene. Germline CDR1 GTSNPN, CDR2 SVGIG (reference sequence). The germline V and J ends were trimmed by 4 bases and 4 bases, with 15 bases remaining between them. The CDR3 has 14 amino acids. This CDR3 is CAWKSPRRADTQYF. The CDR3 nucleotides are TGTGCCTGGAAAAGTCCTAGACGGGCAGATACGCAGTATTTT.

This chain joins TRBV7-2 and TRBJ2-1; 9 bases match TRBD1. The CDR3 runs 15 residues. With V trimmed by 5 bases and J by 8 bases, 10 bases remained unmatched. Germline CDR1 SGHTA, CDR2 FQGNSA. The CDR3 spells CASSQDRGYGDEQFF. The CDR3, as DNA: TGTGCCAGCAGCCAGGACAGGGGCTACGGGGATGAGCAGTTCTTC.

V and J are TRBV27 and TRBJ2-2, with a weak D call TRBD2 (5 bases). This CDR3 spans 14 amino acids. Looked up from germline, CDR1 is MNHEY and CDR2 is SMNVEV (reference sequence). V lost 5 bases to trimming and J lost 4 bases, with 11 bases between them. Here the CDR3 DNA reads TGTGCCAGCAGTCCTCGCGGGCGCACCGGGGAGCTGTTTTTT. Amino acids: CASSPRGRTGELFF.

This clone appeared once. The chain joins TRBV29-1 to TRBJ2-5, with D perhaps matching TRBD1 (7 bases). The closer fit of TRBJ2-7 to the DNA end suggests the J call may be wrong. The CDR3 extends over 11 amino acids. Germline V gene lookup returns CDR1 SQVTM and CDR2 ANQGSEA. CDR3 residues: CSVRRGREQYF. DNA for the CDR3: TGCAGCGTGCGGAGGGGGCGCGAGCAGTACTTC.

The chain uses TRBV18 and TRBJ1-4, with D possibly matching TRBD1 (5 bases). V lost 4 bases and J lost 5, with 17 bases in between. Germline lookup yields CDR1 KGHSH and CDR2 LQKENI. The CDR3 sequence is 16 residues long. CDR3 residues: CASSQRGTGNNEKLFF. The CDR3 coding sequence is TGTGCCAGCTCACAAAGGGGAACAGGAAACAATGAAAAACTGTTTTTT.

The CDR3 DNA reads as TGTGCCAGCAGCCTCGGGACTAGCGGTGGCACAGATACGCAGTATTTT. Protein: CASSLGTSGGTDTQYF. This chain joins TRBV7-2 and TRBJ2-3; 11 bases align to TRBD2. V gave up 5 bases and J gave up 1 base; unmatched junction bases: 5. The CDR3 contains 16 residues. Germline values: CDR1 SGHTA, CDR2 FQGNSA.

J is TRBJ2-2 and V is TRBV30, with 11 bases identical to TRBD1. After removal of 2 bases from V and 3 bases from J, the junction contained 2 bases not matched to a gene. This CDR3 has 15 residues. The V gene's germline CDR1 is GTSNPN and CDR2 SVGIG (reference sequence). The CDR3 DNA sequence: TGTGCCTGGAGTCCGGGACAGGGGGACACCGGGGAGCTGTTTTTT. It specifies CAWSPGQGDTGELFF. Based on the CDR3 plus reference TRBV30 and TRBJ2-2, the full variable domain is SQTIHQWPATLVQPVGSPLSLECTVEGTSNPNLYWYRQAAGRGLQLLFYSVGIGQISSEVPQNLSASRPQDRQFILSSKKLLLSDSGFYLCAWSPGQGDTGELFFGEGSRLTVL.